This T cell receptor beta chain appears in the sequencing data of a study of blood T cell repertoires in COVID-19. Turning to the study itself: The analysed material was cDNA or gDNA that came from T cells, B-cell-depleted T cells, or PBMCs.

V dropped 1 base and J dropped 4; count of bases not matched to a gene: 2. CDR3 size: 15 residues. From germline, CDR1 is MNHEY and CDR2 SVGAGI. Generated by immunoSEQ multiplex PCR, the TCRdb table keeps only in-frame clones and is missing some. The sample has more than 85,000 clones; roughly 90% are singletons. This clone was seen once. Specimen: peripheral blood. The sequence derives from a woman aged 55-69 years with acute or convalescent COVID-19. The chain is built from TRBV6-5 and TRBJ2-1, with 9 nucleotides matching TRBD2. The CDR3 DNA is TGTGCCAGCAGTTACTTGACTAGCGGTTACAATGAGCAGTTCTTC. It yields the protein CASSYLTSGYNEQFF.